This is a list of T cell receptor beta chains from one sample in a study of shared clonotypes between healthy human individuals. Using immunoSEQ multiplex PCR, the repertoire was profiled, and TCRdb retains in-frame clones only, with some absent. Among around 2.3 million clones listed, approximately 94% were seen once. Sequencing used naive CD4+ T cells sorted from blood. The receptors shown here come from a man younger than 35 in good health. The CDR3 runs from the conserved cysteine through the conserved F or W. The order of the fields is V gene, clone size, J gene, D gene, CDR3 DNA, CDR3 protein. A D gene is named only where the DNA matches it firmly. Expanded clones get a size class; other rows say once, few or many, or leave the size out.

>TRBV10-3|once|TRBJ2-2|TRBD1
TGTGCCATCAGACAGGGGGAAACCGGGGAGCTGTTTTTT
CAIRQGETGELFF
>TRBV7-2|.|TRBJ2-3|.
TGTGCCAGCAGCTTACGCGGGGGCGGCACAGATACGCAGTATTTT
CASSLRGGGTDTQYF
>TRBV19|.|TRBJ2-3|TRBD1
TGTGCCAGTAGTCATCGGACAGGGGGAGGGGCAGATACGCAGTATTTT
CASSHRTGGGADTQYF
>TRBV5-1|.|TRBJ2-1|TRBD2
TGCGCCAGCAGCTTGGTAGCGGGAACCTCCTACAATGAGCAGTTCTTC
CASSLVAGTSYNEQFF
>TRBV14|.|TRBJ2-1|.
TGTGCCAGCAGCCAAGTTCAGAAGGCTGGAGAGTTCTTC
CASSQVQKAGEFF
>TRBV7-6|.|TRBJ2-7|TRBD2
TGTGCCAGCAGCCGACTAGCGGGGCCCTACGAGCAGTACTTC
CASSRLAGPYEQYF
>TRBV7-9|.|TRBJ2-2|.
TGTGCCAGCAGCTTAGGCAAGAACACCGGGGAGCTGTTTTTT
CASSLGKNTGELFF
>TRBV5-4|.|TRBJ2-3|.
TGTGCCAGCAGCTTGGAAACAAGCACAGATACGCAGTATTTT
CASSLETSTDTQYF
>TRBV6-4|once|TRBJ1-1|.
TGTGCCAGCAGTGATTCAATCCACAAGAACACTGAAGCTTTCTTT
CASSDSIHKNTEAFF
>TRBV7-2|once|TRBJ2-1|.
TGTGCCAGCAGCATCACTAGATCCTACAATGAGCAGTTCTTC
CASSITRSYNEQFF
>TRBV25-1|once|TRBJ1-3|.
TGTGCCAGCAGGGGGAATGGAAACACCATATATTTT
CASRGNGNTIYF
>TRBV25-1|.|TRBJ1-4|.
TGTGCCAGCAGTGAATTTGGCGGCACCAGGTTGTTTTTT
CASSEFGGTRLFF
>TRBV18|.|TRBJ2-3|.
TGTGCCAGCTCACCAACCACCGGCACAGATACGCAGTATTTT
CASSPTTGTDTQYF
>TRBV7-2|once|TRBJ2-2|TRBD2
TGTGCCAGCAGCCGGACTAGGGCGAACACCGGGGAGCTGTTTTTT
CASSRTRANTGELFF
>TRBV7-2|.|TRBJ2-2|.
TGTGCCAGCAGCTTTAGCGGAGCGAACACCGGGGAGCTGTTTTTT
CASSFSGANTGELFF
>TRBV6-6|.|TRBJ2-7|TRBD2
TGTGCCAGCAGTACCGGGACTAGCGCCTACTACGAGCAGTACTTC
CASSTGTSAYYEQYF
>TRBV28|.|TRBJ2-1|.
TGTGCCAGCAGTCGCAACAGGTACAATGAGCAGTTCTTC
CASSRNRYNEQFF
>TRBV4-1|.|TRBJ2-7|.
TGCGCCAGCAGCCAAGATGAACCCATCGCGGGACGAGGGAGACGATACGGCGAGCAGTACTTC
CASSQDEPIAGRGRRYGEQYF
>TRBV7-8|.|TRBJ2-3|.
TGTGCCAGCAGCACCAAGGGGACGGGGAGAGATACGCAGTATTTT
CASSTKGTGRDTQYF
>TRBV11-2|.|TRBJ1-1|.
TGTGCCAGCAGCTTGGGCAGGGCAAACACTGAAGCTTTCTTT
CASSLGRANTEAFF
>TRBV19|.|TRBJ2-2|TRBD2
TGTGCCAGTAGTATCCGGACTGTTGGACTAGCGGGAGTCACCGGGGAGCTGTTTTTT
CASSIRTVGLAGVTGELFF
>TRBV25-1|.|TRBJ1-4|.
TGTGCCAGCAGTGAATATGGGACACGGGACGAAAAACTGTTTTTT
CASSEYGTRDEKLFF
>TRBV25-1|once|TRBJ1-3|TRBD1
TGTGCCAGCAGTGCTTCCGGGACAGGGAATGGAAACACCATATATTTT
CASSASGTGNGNTIYF
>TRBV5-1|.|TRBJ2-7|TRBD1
TGCGCCAGCAGCTTTCTTTATGGGACAGACTCCTACGAGCAGTACTTC
CASSFLYGTDSYEQYF
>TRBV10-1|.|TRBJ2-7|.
TGCGCCAGCAGTGAACAGGTGACTACGGAGCAGTACTTC
CASSEQVTTEQYF
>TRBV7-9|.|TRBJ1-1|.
TGTGCCAGCAGCTTAGGTCTCTCTGAAGCTTTCTTT
CASSLGLSEAFF
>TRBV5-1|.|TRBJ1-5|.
TGCGCCAGCAGCTCCACAGGGCCCGGGCAGCCCCAGCATTTT
CASSSTGPGQPQHF
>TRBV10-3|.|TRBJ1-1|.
TGTGCCATCAGTGAGTACCCGAACACTGAAGCTTTCTTT
CAISEYPNTEAFF
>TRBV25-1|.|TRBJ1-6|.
TGTGCCAGCAGTAAGACAATTCTCCCTTCACCCCTCCACTTT
CASSKTILPSPLHF
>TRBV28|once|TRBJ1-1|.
TGTGCCAGCAGTTTGGGGGGGTTGGGAACTGAAGCTTTCTTT
CASSLGGLGTEAFF
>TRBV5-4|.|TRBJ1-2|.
TGTGCCAGCAGCTCGTCCAGCAGGGCAGACTATGGCTACACCTTC
CASSSSSRADYGYTF
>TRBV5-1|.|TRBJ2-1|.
TGCGCCAGCAGCTTGGAACTAGCCAGCTATGAGCAGTTCTTC
CASSLELASYEQFF
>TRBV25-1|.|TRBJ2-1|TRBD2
TGTGCCAGCAGTGAATATGGGTCCTCCACGGGGGGTTACAATGAGCAGTTCTTC
CASSEYGSSTGGYNEQFF
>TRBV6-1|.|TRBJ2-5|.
TGTGCCAGCAGTGACGGGGTGGAGACCCAGTACTTC
CASSDGVETQYF
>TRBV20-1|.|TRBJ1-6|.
TGCAGTGCTGGAAACAGTTCACCCCTCCACTTT
CSAGNSSPLHF
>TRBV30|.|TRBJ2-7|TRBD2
TGTGCCTGGAGCTTCGCAAGGACTAGCGGAAAGGCCTACGAGCAGTACTTC
CAWSFARTSGKAYEQYF
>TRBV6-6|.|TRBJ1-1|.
TGTGCCAGCAGACCATATGCGGAGTTGAACACTGAAGCTTTCTTT
CASRPYAELNTEAFF
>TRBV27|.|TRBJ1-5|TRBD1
TGTGCCAGCAGTTCCTTGACAGGGGGCAAAAGCAATCAGCCCCAGCATTTT
CASSSLTGGKSNQPQHF
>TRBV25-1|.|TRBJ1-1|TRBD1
TGTGCCAGCAGGACAGGGGCTACTGAAGCTTTCTTT
CASRTGATEAFF
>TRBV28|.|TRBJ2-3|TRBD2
TGTGCCAGCAGTTCATCCGCGGGGGGCAAATATACGCAGTATTTT
CASSSSAGGKYTQYF
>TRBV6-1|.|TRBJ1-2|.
TGTGCCAGCTCCCTTAACTATGGCTACACCTTC
CASSLNYGYTF
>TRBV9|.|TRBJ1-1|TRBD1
TGTGCCAGCAGCGTAGAGGGGTGCGTTGACAGGGGGCCTGAAGCTTTCTTT
CASSVEGCVDRGPEAFF
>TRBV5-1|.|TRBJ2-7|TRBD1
TGCGCCAGCAGCGCAGCTCCGGGACAGCTAACCTCTTCCTACGAGCAGTACTTC
CASSAAPGQLTSSYEQYF
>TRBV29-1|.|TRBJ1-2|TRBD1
TGCAGCGCTTGGACAGGGGGTCTCTATGGCTACACCTTC
CSAWTGGLYGYTF
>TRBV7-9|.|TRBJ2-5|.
TGTGCCAGCAGCTGGGGAGGAGAGACCCAGTACTTC
CASSWGGETQYF
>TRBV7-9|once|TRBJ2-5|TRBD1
TGTGCCAGCAGCTTAGTACGTCCAGGGGGCATAGAGACCCAGTACTTC
CASSLVRPGGIETQYF
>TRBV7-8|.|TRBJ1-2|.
TGTGCCAGCAGCCCGGGGCTCTATGGCTACACCTTC
CASSPGLYGYTF
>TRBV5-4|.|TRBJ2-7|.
TGTGCCAGCAGCAGGGGGACCGGGACACCTAAACCATCCTACGAGCAGTACTTC
CASSRGTGTPKPSYEQYF
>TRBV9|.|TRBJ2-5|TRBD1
TGTGCCAGCAGCTCGACAGGGAAGGAGACCCAGTACTTC
CASSSTGKETQYF
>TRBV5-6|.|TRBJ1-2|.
TGTGCCAGCAGTTACGGCCTTACGAACTATGGCTACACCTTC
CASSYGLTNYGYTF
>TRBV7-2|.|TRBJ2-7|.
TGTGCCAGCAGCTTAGGGATGGGGGAGCAGTACTTC
CASSLGMGEQYF
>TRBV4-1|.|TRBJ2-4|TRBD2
TGCGCCAGCAGCCGAGGACTAGCGGGAGCGGGCCTAGCCAAAAACATTCAGTACTTC
CASSRGLAGAGLAKNIQYF
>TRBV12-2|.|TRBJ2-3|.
TGTGCAAGTCGCCCACCGGGGGCTAGCCCCACAGATACGCAGTATTTT
CASRPPGASPTDTQYF